A selection of T cell receptor beta chains follows, all from one sample in a study of graft-versus-host responses after intestinal transplantation. TCRdb's copy holds only in-frame clones and misses some; the assay was immunoSEQ multiplex PCR. The table lists 77,000 or so clones, around 92% of them singletons. Specimen: PBMCs, collected 98 days after intestinal transplantation. Receptors originate from a human patient who received an intestinal transplant, so some T cells may come from the graft donor. Both conserved end residues are part of each CDR3. D genes are given only for firm matches. Rows may omit the clone size; those that give it use once, few, many or a size class.

clone size: .; V gene: TRBV19; J gene: TRBJ2-2; D gene: .; CDR3 DNA: TGTGCCAGTAGTATCCCAGGGGTAGGGACCGGGGAGCTGTTTTTT; CDR3 protein: CASSIPGVGTGELFF
clone size: once; V gene: TRBV5-1; J gene: TRBJ2-7; D gene: .; CDR3 DNA: TGCGCCAGCAGCTTGGGGCCCTCTAATAATAGGGATAGAGCCTACGAGCAGTACTTC; CDR3 protein: CASSLGPSNNRDRAYEQYF
clone size: .; V gene: TRBV27; J gene: TRBJ1-6; D gene: .; CDR3 DNA: TGTGCCAGCAGTCCGGCCGGGACCGCGGATTCACCCCTCCACTTT; CDR3 protein: CASSPAGTADSPLHF
clone size: .; V gene: TRBV6-5; J gene: TRBJ2-3; D gene: TRBD2; CDR3 DNA: TGTGCCAGCAACGGACTAGCGGGGGTTACAGATACGCAGTATTTT; CDR3 protein: CASNGLAGVTDTQYF
clone size: .; V gene: TRBV7-9; J gene: TRBJ1-1; D gene: .; CDR3 DNA: TGTGCCAGCAGCTTGAAAAACCCTGAAGCTTTCTTT; CDR3 protein: CASSLKNPEAFF
clone size: .; V gene: TRBV9; J gene: TRBJ2-3; D gene: .; CDR3 DNA: TGTGCCAGCAGCGTGGTGGGGGGCACAGATACGCAGTATTTT; CDR3 protein: CASSVVGGTDTQYF
clone size: .; V gene: TRBV11-2; J gene: TRBJ2-7; D gene: .; CDR3 DNA: TGTGCCAGCAGTCCAGTAGGGGTCGAGCAGTACTTC; CDR3 protein: CASSPVGVEQYF
clone size: .; V gene: TRBV6-6; J gene: TRBJ2-7; D gene: TRBD2; CDR3 DNA: TGTGCCAGCACCCTAGCGGGGCCCTACGAGCAGTACTTC; CDR3 protein: CASTLAGPYEQYF
clone size: .; V gene: TRBV7-9; J gene: TRBJ2-7; D gene: TRBD2; CDR3 DNA: TGTGCCAGCAGCTTTCCCCTTAGCGGGAGGGTCTACGAGCAGTACTTC; CDR3 protein: CASSFPLSGRVYEQYF
clone size: .; V gene: TRBV4-1; J gene: TRBJ2-3; D gene: .; CDR3 DNA: TGCGCCAGCAGCTTGGGGGGCGGGAGATTCACAGATACGCAGTATTTT; CDR3 protein: CASSLGGGRFTDTQYF
clone size: .; V gene: TRBV4-1; J gene: TRBJ2-1; D gene: .; CDR3 DNA: TGCGCCAGCAGCCAAGATGGGAGCCCTAATGAGCAGTTCTTC; CDR3 protein: CASSQDGSPNEQFF
clone size: .; V gene: TRBV9; J gene: TRBJ1-2; D gene: TRBD1; CDR3 DNA: TGTGCCAGCAGCGTAGGGACAGGGATTAACTATGGCTACACCTTC; CDR3 protein: CASSVGTGINYGYTF
clone size: .; V gene: TRBV6-4; J gene: TRBJ2-2; D gene: .; CDR3 DNA: TGTGCCAGCAGTGACTTACCGGGCCGCGGGGAGCTGTTTTTT; CDR3 protein: CASSDLPGRGELFF
clone size: .; V gene: TRBV27; J gene: TRBJ2-1; D gene: TRBD2; CDR3 DNA: TGTGCCAGCAGTTCAGCTCTAGCGGGAGGGGCATACAATGAGCAGTTCTTC; CDR3 protein: CASSSALAGGAYNEQFF
clone size: .; V gene: TRBV5-1; J gene: TRBJ2-7; D gene: .; CDR3 DNA: TGCGCCAGCAGCTTGACCCTGGGGGAGCAGTACTTC; CDR3 protein: CASSLTLGEQYF
clone size: few; V gene: TRBV6-5; J gene: TRBJ2-3; D gene: .; CDR3 DNA: TGTGCCAGCAGTTCCCCCGCGGATAGCACAGATACGCAGTATTTT; CDR3 protein: CASSSPADSTDTQYF
clone size: .; V gene: TRBV27; J gene: TRBJ2-1; D gene: TRBD2; CDR3 DNA: TGTGCCAGCCTCCGCCTAGCGGGAGTTAAGGATGAGCAGTTCTTC; CDR3 protein: CASLRLAGVKDEQFF